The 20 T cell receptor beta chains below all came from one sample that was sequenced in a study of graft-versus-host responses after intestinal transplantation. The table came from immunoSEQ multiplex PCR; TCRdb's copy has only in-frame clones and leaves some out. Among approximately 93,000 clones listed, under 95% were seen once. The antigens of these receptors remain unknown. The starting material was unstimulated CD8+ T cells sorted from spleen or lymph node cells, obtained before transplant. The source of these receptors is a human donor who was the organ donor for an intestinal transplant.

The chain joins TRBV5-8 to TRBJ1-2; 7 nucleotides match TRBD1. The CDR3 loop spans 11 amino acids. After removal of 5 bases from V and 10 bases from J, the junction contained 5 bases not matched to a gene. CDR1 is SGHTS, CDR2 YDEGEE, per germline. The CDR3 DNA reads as TGTGCCAGCAGTTTTGGACAGGTCTACACCTTC. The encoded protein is CASSFGQVYTF.

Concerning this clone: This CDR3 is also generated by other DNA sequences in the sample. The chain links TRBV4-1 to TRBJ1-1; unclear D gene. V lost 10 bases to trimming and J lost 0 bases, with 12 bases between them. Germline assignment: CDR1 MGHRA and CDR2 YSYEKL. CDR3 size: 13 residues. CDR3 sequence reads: CATARDMNTEAFF. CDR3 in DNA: TGCGCCACCGCTCGCGACATGAACACTGAAGCTTTCTTT.

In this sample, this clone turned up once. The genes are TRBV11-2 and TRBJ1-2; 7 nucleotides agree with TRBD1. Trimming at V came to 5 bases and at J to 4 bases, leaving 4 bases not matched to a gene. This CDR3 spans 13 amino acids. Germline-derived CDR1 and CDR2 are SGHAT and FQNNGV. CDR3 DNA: TGTGCCAGCAGCCGGGACAGACCCTATGGCTACACCTTC. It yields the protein CASSRDRPYGYTF.

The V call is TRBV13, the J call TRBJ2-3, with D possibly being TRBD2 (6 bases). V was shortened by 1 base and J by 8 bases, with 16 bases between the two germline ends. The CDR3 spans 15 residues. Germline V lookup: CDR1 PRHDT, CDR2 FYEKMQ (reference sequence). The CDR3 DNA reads TGTGCCAGCAGCTTAGAATCACAGTCCGGGGGTACGCAGTATTTT. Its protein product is CASSLESQSGGTQYF.

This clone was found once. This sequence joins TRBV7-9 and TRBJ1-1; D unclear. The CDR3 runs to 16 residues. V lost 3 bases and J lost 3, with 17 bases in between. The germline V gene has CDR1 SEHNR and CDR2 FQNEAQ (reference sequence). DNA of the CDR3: TGTGCCAGCAGCTTTCCTGGTTCTACTCTAGACACTGAAGCTTTCTTT. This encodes CASSFPGSTLDTEAFF. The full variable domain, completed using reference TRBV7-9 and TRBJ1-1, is DTGVSQNPRHKITKRGQNVTFRCDPISEHNRLYWYRQTLGQGPEFLTYFQNEAQLEKSRLLSDRFSAERPKGSFSTLEIQRTEQGDSAMYLCASSFPGSTLDTEAFFGQGTRLTVV.

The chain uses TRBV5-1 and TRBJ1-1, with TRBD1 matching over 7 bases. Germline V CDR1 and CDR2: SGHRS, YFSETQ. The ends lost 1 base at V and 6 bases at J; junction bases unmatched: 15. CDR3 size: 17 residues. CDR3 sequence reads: CASSLRPDRAPSSEAFF. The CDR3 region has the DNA TGCGCCAGCAGCTTGCGACCCGACAGGGCGCCTTCTTCTGAAGCTTTCTTT.

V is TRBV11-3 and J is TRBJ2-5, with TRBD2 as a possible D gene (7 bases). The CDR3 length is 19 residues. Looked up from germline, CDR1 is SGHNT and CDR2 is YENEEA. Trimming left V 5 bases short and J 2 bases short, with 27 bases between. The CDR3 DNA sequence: TGTGCCAGCAGCCTCTCCCCAGTATGGGCGGGGGACACGCAAGAGACCCAGTACTTC. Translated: CASSLSPVWAGDTQETQYF.

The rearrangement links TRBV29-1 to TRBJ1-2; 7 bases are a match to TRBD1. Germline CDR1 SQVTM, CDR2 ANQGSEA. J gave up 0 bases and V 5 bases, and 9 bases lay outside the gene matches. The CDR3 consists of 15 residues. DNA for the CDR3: TGCAGCGTTCCCGGACAGGCCCTAACTAACTATGGCTACACCTTC. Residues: CSVPGQALTNYGYTF.

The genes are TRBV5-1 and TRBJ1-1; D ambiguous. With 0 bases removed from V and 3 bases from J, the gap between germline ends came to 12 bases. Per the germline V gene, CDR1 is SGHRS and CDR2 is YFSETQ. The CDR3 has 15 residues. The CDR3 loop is CASSLGYIMDTEAFF. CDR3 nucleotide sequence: TGCGCCAGCAGCTTGGGGTACATCATGGACACTGAAGCTTTCTTT.

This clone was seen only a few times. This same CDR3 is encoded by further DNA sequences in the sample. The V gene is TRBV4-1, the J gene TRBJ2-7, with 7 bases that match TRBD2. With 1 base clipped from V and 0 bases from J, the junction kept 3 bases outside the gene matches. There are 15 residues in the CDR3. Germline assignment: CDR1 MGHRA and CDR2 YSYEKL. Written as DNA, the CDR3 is TGCGCCAGCAGCCAAGGACTAGCCGACTCCTACGAGCAGTACTTC. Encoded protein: CASSQGLADSYEQYF.

The CDR3 DNA reads TGTGCCAGCAGTTACTCCCCTAGCGGGTACCAAGAGACCCAGTACTTC. Protein product: CASSYSPSGYQETQYF. The chain has TRBV6-5 and TRBJ2-5; TRBD2 matches 8 bases. The CDR3 has 16 amino acids. Germline values: CDR1 MNHEY, CDR2 SVGAGI. V lost 0 bases, J lost 0 bases, and 3 bases stayed unmatched.

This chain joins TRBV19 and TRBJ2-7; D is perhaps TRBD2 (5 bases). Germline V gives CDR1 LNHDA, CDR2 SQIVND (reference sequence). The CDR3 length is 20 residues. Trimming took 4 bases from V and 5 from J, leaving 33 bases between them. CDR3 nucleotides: TGTGCCAGTAGTACGGATAAGCTGGAACGCTTGAGGGCCCTTTATCACGAGCAGTACTTC. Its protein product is CASSTDKLERLRALYHEQYF.

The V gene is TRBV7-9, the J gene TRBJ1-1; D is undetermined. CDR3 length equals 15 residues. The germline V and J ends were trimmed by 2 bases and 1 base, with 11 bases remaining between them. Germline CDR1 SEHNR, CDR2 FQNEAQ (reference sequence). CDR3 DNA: TGTGCCAGCAGCTTACCGACCTCGGGGAACACTGAAGCTTTCTTT. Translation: CASSLPTSGNTEAFF.

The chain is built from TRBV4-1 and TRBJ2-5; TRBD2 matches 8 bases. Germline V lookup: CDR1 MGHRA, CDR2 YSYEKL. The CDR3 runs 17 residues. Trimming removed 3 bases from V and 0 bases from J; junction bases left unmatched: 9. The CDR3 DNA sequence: TGCGCCAGCAGCCATGTGGGACTAGGCCAAAACCAAGAGACCCAGTACTTC. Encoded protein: CASSHVGLGQNQETQYF.

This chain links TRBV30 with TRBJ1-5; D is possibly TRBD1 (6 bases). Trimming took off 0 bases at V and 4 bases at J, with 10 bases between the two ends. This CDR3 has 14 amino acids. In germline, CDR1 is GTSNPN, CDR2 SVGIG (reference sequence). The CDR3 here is CAWSVDRFNQPQHF. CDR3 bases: TGTGCCTGGAGTGTTGACAGGTTTAATCAGCCCCAGCATTTT.

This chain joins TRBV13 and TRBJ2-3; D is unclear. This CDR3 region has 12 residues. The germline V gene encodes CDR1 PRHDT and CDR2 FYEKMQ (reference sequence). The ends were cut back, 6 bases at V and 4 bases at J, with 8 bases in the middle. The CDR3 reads CASSFIADTQYF. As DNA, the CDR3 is TGTGCCAGCAGTTTTATCGCAGATACGCAGTATTTT. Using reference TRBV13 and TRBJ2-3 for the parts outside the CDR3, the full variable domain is AAGVIQSPRHLIKEKRETATLKCYPIPRHDTVYWYQQGPGQDPQFLISFYEKMQSDKGSIPDRFSAQQFSDYHSELNMSSLELGDSALYFCASSFIADTQYFGPGTRLTVL.

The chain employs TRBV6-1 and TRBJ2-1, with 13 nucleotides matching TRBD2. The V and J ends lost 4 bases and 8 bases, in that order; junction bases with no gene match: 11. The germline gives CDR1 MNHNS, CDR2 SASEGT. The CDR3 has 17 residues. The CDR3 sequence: CASSVPTSGGSEHEQFF. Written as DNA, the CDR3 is TGTGCCAGCAGTGTGCCGACTAGCGGGGGGTCAGAGCATGAGCAGTTCTTC.

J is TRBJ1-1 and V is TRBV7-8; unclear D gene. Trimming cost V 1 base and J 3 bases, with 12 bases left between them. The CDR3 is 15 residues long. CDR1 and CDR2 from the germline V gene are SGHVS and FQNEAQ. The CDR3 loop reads CASSLGTVLDTEAFF. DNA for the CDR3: TGTGCCAGCAGCTTAGGCACAGTCCTTGACACTGAAGCTTTCTTT.

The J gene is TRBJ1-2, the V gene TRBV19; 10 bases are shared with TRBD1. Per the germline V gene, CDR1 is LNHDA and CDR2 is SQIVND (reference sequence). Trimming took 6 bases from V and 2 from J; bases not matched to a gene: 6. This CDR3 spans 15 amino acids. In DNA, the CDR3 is TGTGCCAGTAGCTTCTCGGGACAGGGGAACTATGGCTACACCTTC. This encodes CASSFSGQGNYGYTF.

The CDR3 protein is CASRPGVPDRYNEKLFF. In nucleotides, the CDR3 is TGTGCCAGCAGGCCTGGCGTCCCGGACAGATATAATGAAAAACTGTTTTTT. V usage is TRBV27 and J usage is TRBJ1-4, with TRBD1 as a possible D gene (6 bases). This CDR3 region has 17 residues. Per germline, CDR1 MNHEY and CDR2 SMNVEV (reference sequence). Trimming removed 6 bases from V and 4 bases from J, with 21 bases in between.